This T cell receptor (beta chain) came from a study of T-cell reconstitution after alpha-beta-depleted transplantation in children. Findings and limits, study-wide: At the one-year point after transplant, T-cell counts and TCRbeta diversity were found to come mostly from T cells that had been newly produced. Reportedly, only several hundred clones from non-depleted graft cells drove alpha-beta T-cell counts at about two months.

This clonotype was counted a few times. Its antigen remains unidentified. Unique molecular identifiers were used to barcode this TCRbeta library. TCRdb analysed the PCR reads with MiXCR anew, one entry per CDR3 protein. The top ten clones hold 11% to 15% of a sample with about 600,000 distinct CDR3 sequences, under 25% of them seen once. This material consisted of PBMCs, mostly from graft donor cells, taken 360 days after TCRalphabeta/CD19-depleted stem cell transplant. The clonotype was recovered from a boy under three years old who had a stem cell transplant for acute myeloid leukemia, so the T cells may come from the graft donor.

The CDR3 is CASSLASGASGQETQYF. The CDR3 region has the DNA TGTGCCAGCAGCTTAGCGTCAGGGGCTAGCGGCCAAGAGACCCAGTACTTC. The chain uses TRBV7-2 and TRBJ2-5, with D perhaps matching TRBD2 (7 bases). V lost 0 bases and J lost 1, with 15 bases in between. Germline-derived CDR1 and CDR2 are SGHTA and FQGNSA. CDR3 length: 17 residues.